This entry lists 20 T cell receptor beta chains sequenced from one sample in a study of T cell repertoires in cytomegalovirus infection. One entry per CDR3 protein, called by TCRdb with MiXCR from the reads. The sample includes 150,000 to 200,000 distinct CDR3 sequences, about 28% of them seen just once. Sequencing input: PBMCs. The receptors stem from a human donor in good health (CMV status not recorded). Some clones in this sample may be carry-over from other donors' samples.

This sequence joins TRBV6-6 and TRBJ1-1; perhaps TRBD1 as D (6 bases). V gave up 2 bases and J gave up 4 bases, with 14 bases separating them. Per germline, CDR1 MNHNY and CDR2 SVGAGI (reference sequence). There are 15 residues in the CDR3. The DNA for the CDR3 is TGTGCCAGCAGTTACGGGGGCCAGTCGGGCACTGAAGCTTTCTTT. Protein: CASSYGGQSGTEAFF.

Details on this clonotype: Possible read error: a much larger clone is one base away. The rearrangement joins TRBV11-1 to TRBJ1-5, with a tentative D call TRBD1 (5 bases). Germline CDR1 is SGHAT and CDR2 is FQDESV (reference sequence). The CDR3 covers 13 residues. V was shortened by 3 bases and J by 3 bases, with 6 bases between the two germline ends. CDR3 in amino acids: CASSLGLNQPQHF. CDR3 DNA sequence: TGTGCCAGCAGCTTGGGGCTCAATCAGCCCCAGCATTTT. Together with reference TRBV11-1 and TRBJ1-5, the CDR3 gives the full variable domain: EAEVAQSPRYKITEKSQAVAFWCDPISGHATLYWYRQILGQGPELLVQFQDESVVDDSQLPKDRFSAERLKGVDSTLKIQPAELGDSAMYLCASSLGLNQPQHFGDGTRLSIL.

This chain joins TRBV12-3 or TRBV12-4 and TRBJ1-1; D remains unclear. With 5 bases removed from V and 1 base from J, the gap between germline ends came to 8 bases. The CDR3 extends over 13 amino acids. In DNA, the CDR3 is TGTGCCAGCAGTGTCGACAAGAACACTGAAGCTTTCTTT. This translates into CASSVDKNTEAFF.

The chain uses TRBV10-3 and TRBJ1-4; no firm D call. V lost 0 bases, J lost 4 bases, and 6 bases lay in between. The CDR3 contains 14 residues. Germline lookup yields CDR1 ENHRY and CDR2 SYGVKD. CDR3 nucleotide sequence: TGTGCCATCAGTGAGTCGAACAGTAATGAAAAACTGTTTTTT. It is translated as CAISESNSNEKLFF.

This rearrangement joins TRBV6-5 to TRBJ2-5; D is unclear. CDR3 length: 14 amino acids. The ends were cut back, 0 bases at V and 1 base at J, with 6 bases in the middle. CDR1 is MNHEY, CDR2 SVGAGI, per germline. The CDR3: CASSYSYRQETQYF. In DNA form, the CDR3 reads TGTGCCAGCAGTTACTCGTACCGCCAAGAGACCCAGTACTTC.

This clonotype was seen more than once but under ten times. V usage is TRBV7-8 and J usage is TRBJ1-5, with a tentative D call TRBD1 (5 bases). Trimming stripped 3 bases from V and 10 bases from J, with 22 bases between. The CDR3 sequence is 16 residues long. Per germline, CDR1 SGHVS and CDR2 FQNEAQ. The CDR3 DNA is TGTGCCAGCAGCTTGCACGGACAACAGACCGGGGGACCCCAGCATTTT. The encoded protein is CASSLHGQQTGGPQHF.

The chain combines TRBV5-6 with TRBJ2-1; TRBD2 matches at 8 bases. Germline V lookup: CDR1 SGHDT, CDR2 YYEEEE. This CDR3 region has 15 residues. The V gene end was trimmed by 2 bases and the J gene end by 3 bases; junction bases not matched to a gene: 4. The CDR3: CASSFEAGVYNEQFF. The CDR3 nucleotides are TGTGCCAGCAGCTTTGAAGCGGGGGTCTACAATGAGCAGTTCTTC.

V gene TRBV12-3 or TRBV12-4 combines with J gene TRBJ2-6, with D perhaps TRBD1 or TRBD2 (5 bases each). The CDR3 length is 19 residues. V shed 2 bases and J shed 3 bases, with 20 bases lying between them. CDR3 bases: TGTGCCAGCAGTTTAAACTCTGGGGCGTTGGGGGTTGGGGCCAACGTCCTGACTTTC. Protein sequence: CASSLNSGALGVGANVLTF.

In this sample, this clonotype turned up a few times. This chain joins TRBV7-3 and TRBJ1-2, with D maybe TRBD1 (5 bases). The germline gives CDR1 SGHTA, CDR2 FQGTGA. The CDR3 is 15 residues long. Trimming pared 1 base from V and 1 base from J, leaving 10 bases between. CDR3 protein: CASSLIRVDNYGYTF. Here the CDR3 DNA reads TGTGCCAGCAGCTTAATCAGGGTAGATAACTATGGCTACACCTTC. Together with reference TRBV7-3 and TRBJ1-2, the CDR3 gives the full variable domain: GAGVSQTPSNKVTEKGKYVELRCDPISGHTALYWYRQSLGQGPEFLIYFQGTGAADDSGLPNDRFFAVRPEGSVSTLKIQRTERGDSAVYLCASSLIRVDNYGYTFGSGTRLTVV.

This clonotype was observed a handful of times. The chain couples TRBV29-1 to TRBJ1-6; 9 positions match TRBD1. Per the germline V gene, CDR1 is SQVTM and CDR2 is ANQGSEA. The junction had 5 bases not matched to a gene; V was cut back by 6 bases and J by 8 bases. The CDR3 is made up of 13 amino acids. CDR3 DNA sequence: TGCAGCGTCTTGGGACAGGGAGATTCACCCCTCCACTTT. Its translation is CSVLGQGDSPLHF.

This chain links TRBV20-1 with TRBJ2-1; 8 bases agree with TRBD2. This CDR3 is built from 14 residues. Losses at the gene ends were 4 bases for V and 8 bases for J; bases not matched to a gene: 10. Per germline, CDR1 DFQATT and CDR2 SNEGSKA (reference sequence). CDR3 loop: CSATRGGLDDEQFF. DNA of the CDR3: TGCAGTGCTACCCGGGGGGGACTAGATGATGAGCAGTTCTTC.

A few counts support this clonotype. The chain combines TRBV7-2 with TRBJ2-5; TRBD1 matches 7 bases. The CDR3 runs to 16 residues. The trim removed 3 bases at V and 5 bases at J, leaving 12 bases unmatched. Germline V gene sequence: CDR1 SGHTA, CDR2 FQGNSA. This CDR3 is CASSLLKTGEAETQYF. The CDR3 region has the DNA TGTGCCAGCAGCTTGTTAAAAACAGGGGAAGCGGAGACCCAGTACTTC. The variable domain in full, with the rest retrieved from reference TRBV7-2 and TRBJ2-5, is GAGVSQSPSNKVTEKGKDVELRCDPISGHTALYWYRQSLGQGLEFLIYFQGNSAPDKSGLPSDRFSAERTGGSVSTLTIQRTQQEDSAVYLCASSLLKTGEAETQYFGPGTRLLVL.

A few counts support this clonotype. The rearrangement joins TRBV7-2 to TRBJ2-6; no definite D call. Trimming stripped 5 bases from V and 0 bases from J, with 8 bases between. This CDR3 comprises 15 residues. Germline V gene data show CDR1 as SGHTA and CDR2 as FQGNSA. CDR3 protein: CASSPLDSGANVLTF. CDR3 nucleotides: TGTGCCAGCAGCCCCCTGGACTCTGGGGCCAACGTCCTGACTTTC.

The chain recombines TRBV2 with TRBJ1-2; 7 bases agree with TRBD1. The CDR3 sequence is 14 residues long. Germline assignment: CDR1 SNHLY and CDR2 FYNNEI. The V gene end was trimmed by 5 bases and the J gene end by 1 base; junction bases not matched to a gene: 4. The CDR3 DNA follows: TGTGCCAGCAGTAGGGACAGCATTAACTATGGCTACACCTTC. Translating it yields CASSRDSINYGYTF.

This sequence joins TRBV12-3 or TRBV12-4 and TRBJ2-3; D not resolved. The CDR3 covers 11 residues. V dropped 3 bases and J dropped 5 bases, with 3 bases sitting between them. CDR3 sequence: CASSFKDTQYF. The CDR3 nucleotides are TGTGCCAGCAGTTTCAAAGATACGCAGTATTTT.

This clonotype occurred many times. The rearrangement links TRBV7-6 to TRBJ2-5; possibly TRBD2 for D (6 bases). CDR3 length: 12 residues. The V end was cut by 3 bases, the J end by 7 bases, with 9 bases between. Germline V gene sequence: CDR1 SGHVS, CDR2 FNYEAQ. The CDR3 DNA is TGTGCCAGCAGCTTCCTGGGGGGGACCCAGTACTTC. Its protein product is CASSFLGGTQYF.

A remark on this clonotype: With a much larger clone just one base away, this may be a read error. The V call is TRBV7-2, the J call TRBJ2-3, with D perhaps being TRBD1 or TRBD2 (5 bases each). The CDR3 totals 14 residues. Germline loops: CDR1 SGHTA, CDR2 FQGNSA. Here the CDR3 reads CASSLGPSADMQYF. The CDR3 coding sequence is TGTGCCAGCAGCTTGGGACCCTCGGCAGATATGCAGTATTTT.

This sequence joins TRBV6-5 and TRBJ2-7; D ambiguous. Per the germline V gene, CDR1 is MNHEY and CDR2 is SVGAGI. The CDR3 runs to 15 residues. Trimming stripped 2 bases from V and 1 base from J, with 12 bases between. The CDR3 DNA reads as TGTGCCAGCAGTTACACCCTGACATCTTCCTACGAGCAGTACTTC. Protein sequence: CASSYTLTSSYEQYF.

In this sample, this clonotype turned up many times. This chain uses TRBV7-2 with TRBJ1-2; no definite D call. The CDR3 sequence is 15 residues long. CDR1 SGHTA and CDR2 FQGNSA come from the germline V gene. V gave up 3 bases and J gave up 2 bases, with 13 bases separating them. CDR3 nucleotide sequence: TGTGCCAGCAGCTTGGGTGAGGGCGCGAACTATGGCTACACCTTC. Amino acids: CASSLGEGANYGYTF.

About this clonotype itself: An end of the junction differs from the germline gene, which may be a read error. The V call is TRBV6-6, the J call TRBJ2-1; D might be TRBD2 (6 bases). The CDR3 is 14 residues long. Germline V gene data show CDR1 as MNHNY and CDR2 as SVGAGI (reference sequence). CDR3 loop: CASSYDIAARERFF. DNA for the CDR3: TGTGCCAGCAGTTACGATATAGCGGCGCGAGAGCGGTTCTTC.